This TCR beta chain was found in a study of control samples from healthy donors and cancer patients. CDR3 length: 16 amino acids. Per germline, CDR1 SGHRS and CDR2 YFSETQ. Trimming took 4 bases from V and 3 from J, leaving 20 bases between them. Using immunoSEQ multiplex PCR, the repertoire was profiled, and TCRdb retains in-frame clones only, with some absent. The sample shows 150,000 to 200,000 clones, around nine tenths of them seen only once. This TCR derives from a man aged 25-40 years in good health. V usage is TRBV5-1 and J usage is TRBJ2-7; TRBD2 is a possible D gene (5 bases). The sequenced material came from blood. In nucleotides, the CDR3 is TGCGCCAGCAGCCCGCGTGGGAGCGGTATCGGCTACGAGCAGTACTTC. This translates into CASSPRGSGIGYEQYF.